Listed here is a single T cell receptor beta chain. What it binds is unknown. This entry comes from a study of CD8+ T cells in alopecia areata. Looking at the study overall: The drug, oral tofacitinib, was given to treated patients at 5 to 10 mg twice daily. Patients took tofacitinib for 6 to 18 months, followed by 6 drug-free months. The SALT score measured affected scalp surface percentage in treated patients.

RNA, once extracted, was reverse transcribed into cDNA for use as the sequencing template. Repertoires were generated with immunoSEQ multiplex PCR, while TCRdb's copy carries only in-frame clones and drops some. The sample shows fewer than 250,000 clones, roughly 44% of them seen only once. The CDR3 covers 14 residues. Between the trimmed V and J ends, which lost 3 bases and 5 bases, there was a span of 13 bases. Germline V gene lookup returns CDR1 SNHLY and CDR2 FYNNEI. Noted treatment: oral pan-JAK inhibitor, 5-10 mg twice daily. Broader study findings: Especially in alopecia totalis/universalis, lesional scalp showed greater clonality than normal scalp did.

This TCR was sampled from a human donor with alopecia areata. The chain links TRBV2 to TRBJ2-5, with D hard to call. The sample here was CD4+ T cells sorted from blood, taken at approximately week 37, from a patient treated with tofacitinib. CDR3 in DNA: TGTGCCAGCAGTGACCTTCTGGGTGGGGAGACCCAGTACTTC. It codes for CASSDLLGGETQYF. The full variable domain, with the rest looked up from reference TRBV2 and TRBJ2-5, is EPEVTQTPSHQVTQMGQEVILRCVPISNHLYFYWYRQILGQKVEFLVSFYNNEISEKSEIFDDQFSVERPDGSNFTLKIRSTKLEDSAMYFCASSDLLGGETQYFGPGTRLLVL.